This passage covers 28 T cell receptor beta chains from one sample sequenced in a study of blood T cell repertoires in COVID-19. Clones were sequenced by immunoSEQ multiplex PCR, and TCRdb holds only the in-frame ones, with some missing. This repertoire shows 150,000 to 200,000 clones, almost 80% found once; its top ten account for 15% to 20%. The sample taken for sequencing was PBMCs or T cells enriched from blood (not recorded which). These receptors were collected from a woman between 50 and 59 years old who had recovered from COVID-19.

The V gene is TRBV3-1 (or the pseudogene TRBV3-2), the J gene TRBJ1-5, with 9 bases identical to TRBD1. The CDR3 is made up of 13 amino acids. The J segment lost 10 bases and the V segment lost 4 bases, leaving 5 bases of the junction unmatched. Germline V gives CDR1 LGHDT, CDR2 YNNKEL (reference sequence). CDR3 nucleotide sequence: TGTGCCAGCAGCCCCACAGGGGGCGTACCCCAGCATTTT. It translates to CASSPTGGVPQHF.

This clone turned up a few times. The chain couples TRBV9 to TRBJ1-3, with D perhaps TRBD1 (6 bases). V was trimmed by 3 bases and J by 0 bases, leaving 16 bases between them. Per the germline V gene, CDR1 is SGDLS and CDR2 is YYNGEE. The CDR3 is 17 amino acids. Here the CDR3 reads CASSARADSYSGNTIYF. The CDR3 DNA follows: TGTGCCAGCAGCGCCCGGGCGGACAGCTACTCTGGAAACACCATATATTTT.

The V and J genes are TRBV5-4 and TRBJ2-2; 8 bases match TRBD1. Germline values: CDR1 SGHNT, CDR2 YYREEE (reference sequence). The V and J ends lost 4 bases and 3 bases, in that order; junction bases with no gene match: 5. The CDR3 contains 15 residues. CDR3 nucleotide sequence: TGTGCCAGCAGCCCTGGACAGGGCTACACCGGGGAGCTGTTTTTT. Amino acid sequence: CASSPGQGYTGELFF.

The chain carries TRBV14 and TRBJ1-1; D uncertain. V was clipped by 0 bases and J by 8 bases, with 7 bases between them. Germline lookup yields CDR1 SGHDN and CDR2 FVKESK. The CDR3 loop spans 12 amino acids. CDR3 nucleotide sequence: TGTGCCAGCAGCCAAGATGGCAGGGAAGCTTTCTTT. This encodes CASSQDGREAFF.

For the CDR3, the DNA is TGCAGCGCCGATAGCGGGGGCTCCTACAATGAGCAGTTCTTC. Its protein product is CSADSGGSYNEQFF. The V and J genes are TRBV29-1 and TRBJ2-1; 9 bases line up with TRBD2. Germline loops: CDR1 SQVTM, CDR2 ANQGSEA. CDR3 size: 14 residues. After removal of 7 bases from V and 0 bases from J, the junction contained 4 bases not matched to a gene.

The chain employs TRBV5-6 and TRBJ1-2; 9 nucleotides line up with TRBD1. Germline CDR1 is SGHDT and CDR2 is YYEEEE. The V and J ends lost 3 bases and 8 bases, in that order; junction bases with no gene match: 14. This CDR3 spans 16 amino acids. As DNA, the CDR3 is TGTGCCAGCAGCTCCGGGACAGGGTTCCCTGGATGGGGCTACACCTTC. It specifies CASSSGTGFPGWGYTF.

The chain combines TRBV18 with TRBJ1-1; a weak D match, TRBD1 (5 bases). Germline V gives CDR1 KGHSH, CDR2 LQKENI. Trimming shortened V by 3 bases and J by 8 bases, and 13 bases separated the two germline ends. The length of the CDR3 is 13 residues. The CDR3 is CASSPTRGGEAFF. As DNA, the CDR3 is TGTGCCAGCTCACCCACCCGGGGGGGAGAAGCTTTCTTT.

The genes are TRBV4-3 and TRBJ2-1, with D possibly matching TRBD1 (6 bases). This CDR3 has 16 amino acids. The ends were cut back, 1 base at V and 6 bases at J, with 16 bases in the middle. CDR1 is LGHNA and CDR2 is YSLEER in the germline V gene. CDR3 sequence reads: CASSQVLRGLSNEQFF. The CDR3 DNA reads TGCGCCAGCAGCCAAGTGTTGAGGGGGTTAAGCAATGAGCAGTTCTTC.

The chain has TRBV25-1 and TRBJ2-1, with TRBD2 identical over 9 bases. Germline V gene lookup returns CDR1 MGHDK and CDR2 SYGVNS. CDR3 length: 14 residues. J lost 12 bases, V lost 8 bases, and 14 bases had no gene match. The chain's CDR3 is CASLETQAGGGQFF. As DNA, the CDR3 is TGTGCCAGCCTAGAGACCCAAGCGGGAGGCGGGCAGTTCTTC.

The chain has TRBV10-3 and TRBJ2-5, with D tentatively TRBD1 (6 bases). The ends were cut back, 6 bases at V and 5 bases at J, with 22 bases in the middle. CDR3 length: 16 residues. CDR1 ENHRY and CDR2 SYGVKD come from the germline V gene. This chain's CDR3 is CAISPTPTGIGETQYF. Here the CDR3 DNA reads TGTGCCATCAGCCCCACCCCTACAGGGATAGGGGAGACCCAGTACTTC.

The chain recombines TRBV5-1 with TRBJ1-1, with D tentatively TRBD1 (6 bases). Trimming took 7 bases from V and 1 from J, leaving 11 bases between them. Per germline, CDR1 SGHRS and CDR2 YFSETQ. The CDR3 loop spans 13 amino acids. The CDR3 bases are TGCGCCAGCGCACGACAGGAGAACACTGAAGCTTTCTTT. Translating it yields CASARQENTEAFF.

The chain has TRBV18 and TRBJ2-3, with a tentative D call TRBD2 (5 bases). The CDR3 has 15 residues. CDR1 is KGHSH, CDR2 LQKENI, per germline. V shed 1 base and J shed 2 bases, with 10 bases lying between them. CDR3 region: CASSPQRLNTDTQYF. In DNA form, the CDR3 reads TGTGCCAGCTCACCACAGCGGCTCAACACAGATACGCAGTATTTT. Based on the CDR3 plus reference TRBV18 and TRBJ2-3, the full variable domain is NAGVMQNPRHLVRRRGQEARLRCSPMKGHSHVYWYRQLPEEGLKFMVYLQKENIIDESGMPKERFSAEFPKEGPSILRIQQVVRGDSAAYFCASSPQRLNTDTQYFGPGTRLTVL.

This clone was counted a few times. The chain links TRBV7-9 to TRBJ1-2; D unresolved. V lost 2 bases, J lost 0 bases, and 10 bases lay in between. This CDR3 has 15 amino acids. Per the germline V gene, CDR1 is SEHNR and CDR2 is FQNEAQ (reference sequence). CDR3 amino acids: CASSLREASNYGYTF. CDR3 sequence (DNA): TGTGCCAGCAGCTTAAGGGAGGCCTCTAACTATGGCTACACCTTC.

This clone was detected only once. The chain is built from TRBV28 and TRBJ2-1; 9 positions agree with TRBD1. This CDR3 spans 13 amino acids. Trimming cost V 5 bases and J 7 bases; bases outside gene matches: 3. Germline lookup yields CDR1 MDHEN and CDR2 SYDVKM. The CDR3 region has the DNA TGTGCCAGCAGTCCGGGACAGGGAAATGAGCAGTTCTTC. Amino acids: CASSPGQGNEQFF.

The chain combines TRBV29-1 with TRBJ1-2; 8 nucleotides match TRBD1. Germline lookup yields CDR1 SQVTM and CDR2 ANQGSEA. The CDR3 has 15 amino acids. The J segment lost 4 bases and the V segment lost 1 base, leaving 8 bases of the junction unmatched. As DNA, the CDR3 is TGCAGCGTTGAAGGTGGACAGGGCGTACTCTATGGCTACACCTTC. Encoded protein: CSVEGGQGVLYGYTF.

V gene TRBV25-1 combines with J gene TRBJ1-2; TRBD1 aligns across 9 bases. Germline V gene lookup returns CDR1 MGHDK and CDR2 SYGVNS. V lost 5 bases, J lost 8 bases, and 9 bases stayed unmatched. The CDR3 spans 14 residues. The CDR3, as DNA: TGTGCCAGCAGTCACTCGGGACAGGGTTACGGCTACACCTTC. It yields the protein CASSHSGQGYGYTF.

The V and J genes are TRBV21-1 and TRBJ2-5; the DNA was not compared with TRBD1, the D call given in the table. TRBV21-1 is an annotated pseudogene. CDR3 length: 15 amino acids. CDR3 loop: CASSKGVRGQETQYF. The DNA of the CDR3 is TGTGCCAGCAGCAAAGGTGTTAGGGGACAAGAGACCCAGTACTTC.

The chain recombines TRBV28 with TRBJ2-7, with TRBD2 matching 9 bases. This CDR3 region has 16 residues. Germline V gene data show CDR1 as MDHEN and CDR2 as SYDVKM. The V segment lost 2 bases and the J segment 2 bases; nucleotides outside the gene matches: 7. DNA of the CDR3: TGTGCCAGCAGTTTAACCCTGACTAGCGGAGCCTACGAGCAGTACTTC. Protein sequence: CASSLTLTSGAYEQYF.

The rearrangement uses TRBV2 and TRBJ1-2; 9 bases match TRBD1. Trimming took 6 bases from V and 4 from J; bases not matched to a gene: 3. The CDR3 covers 13 residues. Germline loops: CDR1 SNHLY, CDR2 FYNNEI. CDR3 nucleotide sequence: TGTGCCAGCAGGGAGACAGGGGGCTATGGCTACACCTTC. It translates to CASRETGGYGYTF.

Worth noting for this clone: Germline and junction disagree at one end, which may indicate a read error. The chain combines TRBV25-1 with TRBJ2-3, with D perhaps matching TRBD2 (6 bases). Germline assignment: CDR1 MGHDK and CDR2 SYGVNS. This CDR3 contains 15 residues. CDR3 sequence: CASSQYAGLTDTQYF. The CDR3 DNA reads as TGTGCCAGCAGTCAATATGCGGGACTCACAGATACGCAGTATTTT.

This rearrangement joins TRBV12-3 or TRBV12-4 to TRBJ2-1, with D tentatively TRBD2 (5 bases). The CDR3 is 13 residues long. Trimming removed 6 bases from V and 9 bases from J, with 15 bases in between. The CDR3 protein is CASRSTYRGEQFF. DNA of the CDR3: TGTGCCAGCAGAAGTACCTATCGGGGTGAGCAGTTCTTC.

The chain has TRBV6-5 and TRBJ1-4, with D maybe TRBD1 (5 bases). Trimming shortened V by 5 bases and J by 10 bases, and 14 bases separated the two germline ends. The CDR3 is 13 residues long. The V gene's germline CDR1 is MNHEY and CDR2 SVGAGI. In DNA form, the CDR3 reads TGTGCCAGCAGTCCACTATATAGGGGAAAACTGTTTTTT. Translating gives CASSPLYRGKLFF.

The chain carries TRBV7-9 and TRBJ2-5, with 9 bases matching TRBD1. This CDR3 is 15 amino acids long. V lost 5 bases and J lost 5; bases outside the gene matches: 9. Germline V gene sequence: CDR1 SEHNR, CDR2 FQNEAQ (reference sequence). The CDR3 DNA follows: TGTGCCAGCAGCCTAGGGGACAGGGTTGGGGAGACCCAGTACTTC. The encoded protein is CASSLGDRVGETQYF.

The rearrangement joins TRBV29-1 to TRBJ2-7, with 7 positions matching TRBD1. V trimming: 6 bases; J trimming: 2 bases; junction bases outside the gene matches: 7. CDR3 length: 13 amino acids. Germline-derived CDR1 and CDR2 are SQVTM and ANQGSEA. The DNA for the CDR3 is TGCAGCGTCCTGGGACAGTCGACCTACGAGCAGTACTTC. Its translation: CSVLGQSTYEQYF.

The chain uses TRBV7-2 and TRBJ1-5; TRBD1 agrees at 7 bases. J gave up 0 bases and V 4 bases, and 6 bases lay outside the gene matches. The CDR3 length is 16 residues. CDR1 and CDR2 from the germline V gene are SGHTA and FQGNSA. This chain's CDR3 is CASSSRQGISNQPQHF. The CDR3 DNA sequence: TGTGCCAGCAGCTCCAGACAGGGTATTAGCAATCAGCCCCAGCATTTT.

This clone was observed once. This chain uses TRBV9 with TRBJ2-3; TRBD1 matches 7 bases. The CDR3 has 12 residues. Germline CDR1 and CDR2: SGDLS and YYNGEE. J gave up 9 bases and V 3 bases, and 4 bases lay outside the gene matches. The CDR3 sequence is CASSAEQGTQYF. Written as DNA, the CDR3 is TGTGCCAGCAGCGCCGAACAGGGGACGCAGTATTTT. Variable domain in full (rest from reference TRBV9 and TRBJ2-3): DSGVTQTPKHLITATGQRVTLRCSPRSGDLSVYWYQQSLDQGLQFLIQYYNGEERAKGNILERFSAQQFPDLHSELNLSSLELGDSALYFCASSAEQGTQYFGPGTRLTVL.

This clone showed up just once. CDR3 amino acids: CASSHTGSRGEKLFF. In DNA form, the CDR3 reads TGTGCCAGCAGTCATACAGGGTCTAGAGGTGAAAAACTGTTTTTT. V and J are TRBV5-6 and TRBJ1-4, with a possible D match to TRBD1 (6 bases). V shed 5 bases and J shed 7 bases, with 18 bases lying between them. The CDR3 runs to 15 residues. CDR1 is SGHDT, CDR2 YYEEEE, per germline.

The chain uses TRBV28 and TRBJ2-5; 8 bases line up with TRBD1. V dropped 5 bases and J dropped 1; count of bases not matched to a gene: 9. Germline assignment: CDR1 MDHEN and CDR2 SYDVKM. The CDR3 loop spans 16 amino acids. The CDR3 DNA reads TGTGCCAGCAGTACCCCCCGGGACAGGCCCCAAGAGACCCAGTACTTC. The encoded protein is CASSTPRDRPQETQYF. The variable domain in full, with the rest retrieved from reference TRBV28 and TRBJ2-5, is DVKVTQSSRYLVKRTGEKVFLECVQDMDHENMFWYRQDPGLGLRLIYFSYDVKMKEKGDIPEGYSVSREKKERFSLILESASTNQTSMYLCASSTPRDRPQETQYFGPGTRLLVL.